The following is a T cell receptor beta chain sequence with its context. Its antigen is undetermined. The data derive from a study of immune evolution from preneoplasia to lung adenocarcinoma. Study findings and constraints: Normal lung had the highest top T cell clone frequencies.

Profiled with immunoSEQ multiplex PCR; TCRdb holds only in-frame clones, not every one. This sample has approximately 5,000 clones, with 60% to 80% found just once. With 0 bases removed from V and 2 bases from J, the gap between germline ends came to 11 bases. CDR1 SGHAT and CDR2 FQNNGV come from the germline V gene. The CDR3 is made up of 15 amino acids. Between the mid-2010s and the late 2010s, patients underwent resection in Japan or China. H&E slides confirmed each diagnosis, reviewed by two pathologists independently. The sequencing sample was made of FFPE normal lung tissue adjacent to the tumor. The V gene is TRBV11-2, the J gene TRBJ2-7, with unresolved D. The sequence was collected from a person between 55 and 69 years old with lung adenocarcinoma. The CDR3 loop reads CASSLELGFTYEQYF. The CDR3 DNA follows: TGTGCCAGCAGCTTAGAGTTAGGCTTTACCTACGAGCAGTACTTC. The full variable domain, completed using reference TRBV11-2 and TRBJ2-7, is EAGVAQSPRYKIIEKRQSVAFWCNPISGHATLYWYQQILGQGPKLLIQFQNNGVVDDSQLPKDRFSAERLKGVDSTLKIQPAKLEDSAVYLCASSLELGFTYEQYFGPGTRLTVT.